Presented here are 21 T cell receptor beta chains from one specimen sequenced in a study of CD8+ T cells in alopecia areata. Extraction and reverse transcription of RNA yielded cDNA as the sequencing template. Profiled with immunoSEQ multiplex PCR; TCRdb holds only in-frame clones, not every one. Captured here are roughly 110,000 clones, none seen once; the top ten comprise 20%. Sample: lesional skin. The source is a C3H/HeJ mouse with alopecia areata. The strain's MHC type: H2-k.

This clone occurred a few times. Germline and genes: mouse. The read stops 4 residues short of the end of the CDR3; the missing end is completed from the germline J gene. The same CDR3 also results from other DNA sequences found in this sample. The rearrangement joins TRBV19 to TRBJ2-3, with D possibly being TRBD1 (6 bases). Trimming shortened V by 4 bases and J by 0 bases, and 9 bases separated the two germline ends. CDR1 and CDR2 from the germline V gene are FNHDT and SITEND (reference sequence). This CDR3 has 14 amino acids. CDR3 sequence reads: CASSPTGSAETLYF. Incomplete CDR3 DNA: TGTGCCAGCAGTCCAACAGGGAGTGCAGAA.

Regarding this clone: Mouse names are used for the genes. Read data end 4 residues before the CDR3 end; the end is taken from the germline J gene. The genes are TRBV17 and TRBJ2-2; TRBD2 agrees at 7 bases. Germline V lookup: CDR1 MNHDT, CDR2 YYDKIL. Trimming removed 5 bases from V and 0 bases from J; junction bases left unmatched: 3. This CDR3 has 15 residues. The CDR3 bases that were read are TGTGCTAGCAGTTGGACTGGAACAAACACCGGG. Residues: CASSWTGTNTG. The full CDR3 reads CASSWTGTNTGQLYF. Complete variable domain (other parts from reference TRBV17 and TRBJ2-2): DTTVKQNPRYKLARVGKPVNLICSQTMNHDTMYWYQKKPNQAPKLLLFYYDKILNREADTFEKFQSSRPNNSFCSLYIGSAGLEYSAMYLCASSWTGTNTGQLYFGEGSKLTVL.

A word on this clone: Genes here carry mouse names. The read falls 4 residues short of the CDR3 end, and the missing part is taken from the germline J gene. The chain employs TRBV1 and TRBJ2-1, with 14 bases that match TRBD2. V shed 4 bases and J 6 bases; nucleotides not matched to a gene: 5. This CDR3 spans 16 amino acids. The germline V gene encodes CDR1 NSQYPW and CDR2 LRSPGD (reference sequence). The chain's CDR3 is CTCSVGTGGALAEQFF. The sequenced CDR3 bases are TGCACCTGCAGTGTTGGGACTGGGGGGGCGCTTGCT.

On this clone: The gene names here belong to mouse. The CDR3 end is not reached by the read, which stops 4 residues before it; the germline J gene fills it in. The chain links TRBV19 to TRBJ2-1; 10 positions match TRBD1. The CDR3 spans 14 residues. Germline CDR1 and CDR2: FNHDT and SITEND (reference sequence). The sequenced CDR3 bases are TGTGCCAGCAGCCATGGACAGGGGGGGGCT. This translates into CASSHGQGGA. The complete CDR3 sequence is CASSHGQGGAEQFF.

Turning to this clone: Germline and genes here are mouse. This CDR3 reads CASTDGTGGRFGQNTLYF. The CDR3 bases that were read are TGTGCCAGCACCGACGGGACTGGGGGGAGATTTGGTCAAAAC. The chain uses TRBV13-3 and TRBJ2-4, with 12 nucleotides matching TRBD2. The CDR3 extends 4 residues past the end of the read, so its final part is completed from the germline J gene. CDR1 and CDR2 (germline): NNHDY, SYVADS. Trimming removed 6 bases from V and 1 base from J; junction bases left unmatched: 12. The CDR3 runs to 18 residues.

This clone turned up a few times. Gene names and germline refer to mouse. The read terminates 4 residues ahead of where the CDR3 ends, so the germline J gene completes it. The chain recombines TRBV13-3 with TRBJ2-7; 10 nucleotides line up with TRBD2. This CDR3 contains 12 residues. The germline gives CDR1 NNHDY, CDR2 SYVADS. CDR3: CASGTGVYEQYF. The sequenced CDR3 bases are TGTGCCTCCGGGACTGGGGTTTAT.

As for this clone: Germline and genes here are mouse. The CDR3 extends 4 residues past the end of the read, so its final part is completed from the germline J gene. The chain links TRBV13-2 to TRBJ1-1; 7 bases map to TRBD1. V was clipped by 2 bases and J by 1 base; unmatched bases: 2. The length of the CDR3 is 14 residues. From germline, CDR1 is NNHNN and CDR2 SYGAGS (reference sequence). The CDR3 reads CASGEGDRNTEVFF. The CDR3 bases that were read are TGTGCCAGCGGTGAGGGGGACAGAAACACA.

This clone showed up just a few times. Mouse names are used for the genes. The sequenced fragment ends 4 residues before the CDR3 boundary, so the rest is inferred from the germline J gene. The J gene is TRBJ1-2, the V gene TRBV13-3, with a weak D call TRBD1 (6 bases). Germline CDR1 NNHDY, CDR2 SYVADS. The CDR3 totals 17 residues. Between the trimmed V and J ends, which lost 0 bases and 0 bases, there was a span of 15 bases. Partial CDR3 DNA: TGTGCCAGCAGTGATGCAGAGGGGGGCAGCTCAAACTCC. Protein: CASSDAEGGSSNS. The full CDR3 protein is CASSDAEGGSSNSDYTF.

This clone was seen many times. Mouse germline and gene names are used. The read terminates 4 residues ahead of where the CDR3 ends, so the germline J gene completes it. The chain has TRBV1 and TRBJ2-3, with 8 bases matching TRBD2. Trimming took 3 bases from V and 1 from J; bases not matched to a gene: 6. The germline V gene has CDR1 NSQYPW and CDR2 LRSPGD (reference sequence). This CDR3 contains 16 residues. CDR3 bases read: TGCACCTGCAGTGCTGGTGGGGGGGAGGGTGCAGAA. It translates to CTCSAGGGEGAE. The entire CDR3 sequence reads CTCSAGGGEGAETLYF. The whole variable domain, filled in from reference TRBV1 and TRBJ2-3, reads VTLLEQNPRWRLVPRGQAVNLRCILKNSQYPWMSWYQQDLQKQLQWLFTLRSPGDKEVKSLPGADYLATRVTDTELRLQVANMSQGRTLYCTCSAGGGEGAETLYFGSGTRLTVL.

This clone was recorded a few times. Gene names are mouse gene names. The read stops 4 residues short of the end of the CDR3; the missing end is completed from the germline J gene. The genes are TRBV13-3 and TRBJ1-4; tentative D call: TRBD1 (6 bases). The CDR3 is 15 amino acids. V was pared by 6 bases and J by 0 bases, with 12 bases between. Germline V gives CDR1 NNHDY, CDR2 SYVADS. CDR3 amino acids: CASKGQTLSNERLFF. The covered CDR3 bases are TGTGCCAGCAAAGGACAGACCCTTTCCAACGAA.

This clone was seen repeatedly, ten times or more. Gene names refer to mouse genes. The CDR3 end falls 4 residues outside the read, so it is completed with the germline J gene. The rearrangement joins TRBV19 to TRBJ1-2, with 8 bases lining up with TRBD1. The CDR3 is 14 amino acids. V lost 0 bases, J lost 2 bases, and 0 bases stayed unmatched. Germline CDR1 and CDR2: FNHDT and SITEND (reference sequence). The CDR3 DNA, read in part, is TGTGCCAGCAGTATAGACAGGGGGAACTCC. Encoded protein: CASSIDRGNS. The CDR3, in full, reads CASSIDRGNSDYTF.

A note on this clone: Mouse germline and gene names are used. The read gets to within 4 residues of the CDR3 end, and the germline J gene fills in the rest. The V and J genes are TRBV13-3 and TRBJ2-4, with 8 bases that match TRBD1. The germline CDR1 and CDR2 sequences are NNHDY and SYVADS. CDR3 length equals 17 residues. Trimming at V came to 2 bases and at J to 3 bases, leaving 11 bases not matched to a gene. CDR3 bases read: TGTGCCAGCAGTGACGGAACAGGGGGAGGGAGGCAAAAC. Protein: CASSDGTGGGRQN. The CDR3 in full is CASSDGTGGGRQNTLYF.

Comment on this clone: Germline and genes: mouse. The sequence runs out 4 residues before the end of the CDR3; the remainder is reconstructed from the germline J gene. This sequence joins TRBV5 and TRBJ2-3, with 9 nucleotides matching TRBD2. The CDR3 covers 16 residues. CDR1 and CDR2 (germline): LGHNA, YNLKQL (reference sequence). With 0 bases clipped from V and 2 bases from J, the junction kept 3 bases outside the gene matches. The sequenced part of the CDR3 DNA is TGTGCCAGCAGCCAAGACTGGGGGGGTTCTGCAGAA. Amino acids: CASSQDWGGSAE. The entire CDR3 reads CASSQDWGGSAETLYF.

This clone showed up just a few times. Gene names denote mouse genes. Sequencing ends 4 residues short of the CDR3 end; the germline J gene provides the rest. The chain uses TRBV16 and TRBJ1-2; tentatively, D is TRBD1 (6 bases). Germline lookup yields CDR1 SGHSA and CDR2 FRNQAP. Trimming took off 3 bases at V and 0 bases at J, with 11 bases between the two ends. The CDR3 is made up of 15 amino acids. Partial CDR3 DNA: TGTGCAAGCAGCTTCCGGGACAATGCAAACTCC. The encoded protein is CASSFRDNANS. The full CDR3 protein is CASSFRDNANSDYTF.

This clone was counted only a few times. Gene names denote mouse genes. With the read ending 4 residues before the CDR3 end, the germline J gene is used to fill in that end. The rearrangement joins TRBV16 to TRBJ2-1; D possibly corresponds to TRBD1 (6 bases). The CDR3 is made up of 13 amino acids. Germline V gives CDR1 SGHSA, CDR2 FRNQAP. V lost 3 bases to trimming and J lost 5 bases, with 8 bases between them. The CDR3 here is CASSLGTNAEQFF. CDR3 DNA, as far as it was read: TGTGCAAGCAGCTTGGGGACAAATGCT.

Worth noting for this clone: Gene names and germline match the mouse. The sequence runs out 4 residues before the end of the CDR3; the remainder is reconstructed from the germline J gene. The V gene is TRBV13-2, the J gene TRBJ2-5; possibly TRBD1 for D (5 bases). Trimming took 8 bases from V and 0 from J, leaving 7 bases between them. The germline gives CDR1 NNHNN, CDR2 SYGAGS (reference sequence). CDR3 length equals 12 residues. CDR3 protein: CARTVNQDTQYF. The CDR3 DNA, read in part, is TGTGCCAGGACAGTTAACCAAGAC.

With respect to this clone: Gene names and germline match the mouse. The read stops 4 residues short of the end of the CDR3; the missing end is completed from the germline J gene. This sequence joins TRBV13-3 and TRBJ2-5; 7 bases agree with TRBD1. Germline V gene lookup returns CDR1 NNHDY and CDR2 SYVADS. The CDR3 is 13 residues long. CDR3 DNA, as far as it was read: TGTGCCAGCAGCACGACAGGGCGAGAC. It encodes CASSTTGRD. The entire CDR3 protein reads CASSTTGRDTQYF.

Concerning this clone: Mouse gene names apply. The CDR3 goes on 4 residues after the read ends, and that part is filled in from the germline J gene. The chain carries TRBV13-3 and TRBJ2-7; 7 bases fit TRBD2. Per the germline V gene, CDR1 is NNHDY and CDR2 is SYVADS. This CDR3 contains 14 residues. The V gene end was trimmed by 5 bases and the J gene end by 0 bases; junction bases not matched to a gene: 5. CDR3 bases read: TGTGCCAGCAGAACTGGGGATAGCTCCTAT. This translates into CASRTGDSSY. The entire CDR3 is CASRTGDSSYEQYF.

This clone was detected ten times or more. The gene symbols are mouse symbols. The sequenced part of the CDR3 DNA is TGTGCCAGCGGAGGGTCCTATGCT. It yields the protein CASGGSYA. The whole CDR3 region reads CASGGSYAEQFF. The gene calls are TRBV13-3 and TRBJ2-1; D gene ambiguous. The read ends 4 residues shy of where the CDR3 ends; the end is completed using the germline J gene. Trimming cost V 7 bases and J 3 bases, with 8 bases left between them. This CDR3 contains 12 residues. Germline loops: CDR1 NNHDY, CDR2 SYVADS.

Note on this clone: Germline and genes here are mouse. The read ends 4 residues early relative to the CDR3; the germline J gene fills the gap. This sample also contains other DNA sequences that code for the same CDR3. The chain carries TRBV13-3 and TRBJ1-1; a possible D gene is TRBD1 (6 bases). The CDR3 spans 14 residues. Germline assignment: CDR1 NNHDY and CDR2 SYVADS. The CDR3 is CASSDRLGGREVFF. The DNA read from the CDR3 is TGTGCCAGCAGTGATAGGCTGGGGGGGCGA.

This clone was observed at least ten times. At residue 12, the TCRdb amino acid sequence and the translated nucleotide sequence differ, so the protein here is the DNA translation. Genes and germline are mouse. The read terminates 3 residues ahead of where the CDR3 ends, so the germline J gene completes it. The chain couples TRBV13-3 to TRBJ1-3; D call uncertain. Germline V gives CDR1 NNHDY, CDR2 SYVADS. This CDR3 region has 15 residues. The V end lost 3 bases, the J end lost 0 bases, and 10 bases lay between the germline ends. The CDR3 here is CASSGPGNSGNTLYF. Partial CDR3 DNA: TGTGCCAGCAGTGGCCCAGGAAATTCTGGAAATACG. Full variable domain (remainder filled in from reference TRBV13-3 and TRBJ1-3): EAAVTQSPRSKVAVTGGKVTLSCHQTNNHDYMYWYRQDTGHGLRLIHYSYVADSTEKGDIPDGYKASRPSQENFSLILELASLSQTAVYFCASSGPGNSGNTLYFGEGSRLIVV.